This T cell receptor (beta chain) was sequenced in a study of early T cells in non-severe SARS-CoV-2 infection. The wider study: The sequenced material was bulk RNA from unsorted whole blood, and its chains were unpaired.

CDR1 and CDR2 from the germline V gene are SGHRS and YFSETQ. Trimming stripped 3 bases from V and 0 bases from J, with 9 bases between. The CDR3 is 15 residues long. Broader study findings: VDJdb matching, biased toward anti-spike CD8 responses, missed private and CD4 specificities.

Unique molecular identifiers were added to individual cDNA molecules. TCRdb processed the 5' RACE reads anew with MiXCR; each CDR3 protein has one entry. The repertoire includes 100,000 to 150,000 distinct CDR3 sequences, about 15% of them detected once, and 21% sits in the top ten. As regards this clonotype: Its antigen is still unknown.

The chain links TRBV5-1 to TRBJ1-4, with D perhaps TRBD1 (5 bases). The TCR originated in an adult who was a healthcare worker with PCR-confirmed SARS-CoV-2 infection or an uninfected control (not recorded which). The sequencing sample was made of whole blood. The CDR3 sequence: CASSSDTATNEKLFF. In DNA form, the CDR3 reads TGCGCCAGCAGCTCGGACACCGCAACTAATGAAAAACTGTTTTTT.